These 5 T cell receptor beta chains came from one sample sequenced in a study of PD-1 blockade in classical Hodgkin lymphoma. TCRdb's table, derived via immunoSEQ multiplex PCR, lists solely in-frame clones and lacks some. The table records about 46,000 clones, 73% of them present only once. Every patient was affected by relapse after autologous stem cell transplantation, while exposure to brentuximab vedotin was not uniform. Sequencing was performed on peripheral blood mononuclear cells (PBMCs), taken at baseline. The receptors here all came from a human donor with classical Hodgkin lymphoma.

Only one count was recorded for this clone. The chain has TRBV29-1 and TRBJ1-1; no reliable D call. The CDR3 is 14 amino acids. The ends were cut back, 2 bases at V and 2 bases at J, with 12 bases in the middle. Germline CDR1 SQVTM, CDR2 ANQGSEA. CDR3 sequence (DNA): TGCAGCGTTGAAAGTCCGTGGGGAAACACTGAAGCTTTCTTT. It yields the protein CSVESPWGNTEAFF.

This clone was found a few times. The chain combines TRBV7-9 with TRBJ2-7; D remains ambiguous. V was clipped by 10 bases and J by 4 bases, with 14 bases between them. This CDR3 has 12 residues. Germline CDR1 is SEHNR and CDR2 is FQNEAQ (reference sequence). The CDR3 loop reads CATGETAYEQYF. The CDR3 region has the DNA TGTGCCACCGGCGAGACCGCGTACGAGCAGTACTTC.

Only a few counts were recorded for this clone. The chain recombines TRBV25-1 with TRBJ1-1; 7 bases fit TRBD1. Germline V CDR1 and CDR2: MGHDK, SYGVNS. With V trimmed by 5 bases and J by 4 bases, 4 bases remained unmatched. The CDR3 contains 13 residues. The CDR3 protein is CASSRAGGTEAFF. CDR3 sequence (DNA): TGTGCCAGCAGTCGAGCAGGGGGCACTGAAGCTTTCTTT.

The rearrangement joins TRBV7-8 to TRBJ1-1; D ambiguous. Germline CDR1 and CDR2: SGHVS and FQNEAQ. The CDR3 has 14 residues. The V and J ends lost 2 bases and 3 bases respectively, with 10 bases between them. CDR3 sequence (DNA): TGTGCCAGCAGCTTAAGGTCTGGGGACACTGAAGCTTTCTTT. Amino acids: CASSLRSGDTEAFF.

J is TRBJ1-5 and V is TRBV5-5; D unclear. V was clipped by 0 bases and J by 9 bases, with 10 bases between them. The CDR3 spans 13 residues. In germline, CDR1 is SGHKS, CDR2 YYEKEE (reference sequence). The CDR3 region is CASSLGTLGPQHF. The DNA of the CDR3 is TGTGCCAGCAGCTTGGGGACCCTAGGGCCCCAGCATTTT.